This is a list of T cell receptor beta chains from one sample in a study of cytomegalovirus exposure and HLA in healthy donors. TCRdb's table, derived via immunoSEQ multiplex PCR, lists solely in-frame clones and lacks some. This sample's table has 68,000 or so clones. Input material: PBMCs. These receptors came from a female donor in good health and CMV-seropositive. The CDR3 runs from the conserved cysteine through the conserved F or W. D genes are given only for firm matches.

TGTGCCAGCAGCCCAGGAGGAACAGGGGTGAACACTGAAGCTTTCTTT	CASSPGGTGVNTEAFF	16	TRBV7-9	TRBD1	TRBJ1-1
TGTGCCAGCAGTTTATACAGCTTGAACACTGAAGCTTTCTTT	CASSLYSLNTEAFF	14	TRBV27	-	TRBJ1-1
TGCAGCGTTTACAGGGGGATGAACACTGAAGCTTTCTTT	CSVYRGMNTEAFF	13	TRBV29-1	TRBD1	TRBJ1-1
TGTGCCAGCAGCAACGTCGGGACAGGGGGCGGCGAGCAGTACTTC	CASSNVGTGGGEQYF	15	TRBV11-1	TRBD1	TRBJ2-7
TGTGCCAGCAGCTGGGACAGGGGGTCGAACACCGGGGAGCTGTTTTTT	CASSWDRGSNTGELFF	16	TRBV5-4	TRBD1	TRBJ2-2
TGTGCCAGTACCCTCCTTGCGAGCACCGGGGAGCTGTTTTTT	CASTLLASTGELFF	14	TRBV19	-	TRBJ2-2
TGCGCCAGCAGCCAAGACAGGACAGGGGGAATCGGGGGGTATGGCTACACCTTC	CASSQDRTGGIGGYGYTF	18	TRBV4-3	TRBD1	TRBJ1-2
TGTGCCAGCAGCTTGGGGCTAGCGGGATACAATGAGCAGTTCTTC	CASSLGLAGYNEQFF	15	TRBV7-8	TRBD2	TRBJ2-1
TGCAGTGCTACAGGTTATCAGCCCCAGCATTTT	CSATGYQPQHF	11	TRBV20-1	-	TRBJ1-5
TGTGCCAGTAGTACCCAAACAGGGGGTTCGGTCAATCAGCCCCAGCATTTT	CASSTQTGGSVNQPQHF	17	TRBV19	TRBD1	TRBJ1-5
TGCAGCGTGATGACAGGTCAGTCCTACGAGCAGTACTTC	CSVMTGQSYEQYF	13	TRBV29-1	-	TRBJ2-7
TGCGCCAGCAGCCAAGTGGCAGGTACAGATACGCAGTATTTT	CASSQVAGTDTQYF	14	TRBV4-3	-	TRBJ2-3
TGTGCCAGCAGTCAATCGACAGCGTTGGATTCACCCCTCCACTTT	CASSQSTALDSPLHF	15	TRBV28	-	TRBJ1-6
TGTGCCAGCTCAATAACGACAGGAGACTATGGCTACACCTTC	CASSITTGDYGYTF	14	TRBV18	-	TRBJ1-2
TGTGCCAGTAGGGCAATGGCGGGTCTTTCCTACGAGCAGTACTTC	CASRAMAGLSYEQYF	15	TRBV19	-	TRBJ2-7
TGTGCCAGCAGCCCCGCTAGCGGGAGATTCGACGAGCAGTACTTC	CASSPASGRFDEQYF	15	TRBV7-6	TRBD2	TRBJ2-7
TGTGCCAGCACCCAGGGGGCAGCTACCCTTTGGGGCTACACCTTC	CASTQGAATLWGYTF	15	TRBV7-8	TRBD1	TRBJ1-2
TGTGCCTGGAGTCCCCAGGGCAACTATGGCTACACCTTC	CAWSPQGNYGYTF	13	TRBV30	-	TRBJ1-2
TGTGCCAGCAGCTTAGAGGGACTAGCGTTACAAGAGACCCAGTACTTC	CASSLEGLALQETQYF	16	TRBV7-9	TRBD2	TRBJ2-5
TGTGCCTGGACGGACAGGGTGGGAAACACCATATATTTT	CAWTDRVGNTIYF	13	TRBV30	TRBD1	TRBJ1-3
TGCAGCGTTGCAGCGGGGGGGACCTACGAGCAGTACTTC	CSVAAGGTYEQYF	13	TRBV29-1	TRBD2	TRBJ2-7
TGTGCCAGCAGCCCGACAGGGGGCCGCTATGGCTACACCTTC	CASSPTGGRYGYTF	14	TRBV7-9	TRBD1	TRBJ1-2
TGTGCCAGCAGCGTAACCCCACAGGGAAACACCGGGGAGCTGTTTTTT	CASSVTPQGNTGELFF	16	TRBV6-4	-	TRBJ2-2
TGTGCCAGCTTCCTCCCGGTTACCTACCTCGAAGCTTTCTTT	CASFLPVTYLEAFF	14	TRBV2	-	TRBJ1-1
TGTGCCAGCAGCCTAGTGGACAGGGGAGTCGCTGAAGCTTTCTTT	CASSLVDRGVAEAFF	15	TRBV7-2	TRBD1	TRBJ1-1
TGTGCCAGCAGTTTATCCCGACAGGGGAGAGGTTCACCCCTCCACTTT	CASSLSRQGRGSPLHF	16	TRBV27	TRBD1	TRBJ1-6
TGTGCCAGCAGGATTAGCGGGAGCTCCTACAATGAGCAGTTCTTC	CASRISGSSYNEQFF	15	TRBV27	TRBD2	TRBJ2-1
TGTGCCAGCAGCTTAGGAACTAGCGGGTCCCGCACAGATACGCAGTATTTT	CASSLGTSGSRTDTQYF	17	TRBV11-2	TRBD2	TRBJ2-3
TGTGCCAGCAGCGACTCGGGTGGGCAGGGGTACTACGAGCAGTACTTC	CASSDSGGQGYYEQYF	16	TRBV7-9	-	TRBJ2-7
TGTGCCATCGGACAGACAGGCGCGAACACCGGGGAGCTGTTTTTT	CAIGQTGANTGELFF	15	TRBV10-3	-	TRBJ2-2
TGTGCCAGCAGTACGTATGGACTAGCGGGCACCGGGGAGCTGTTTTTT	CASSTYGLAGTGELFF	16	TRBV6-6	TRBD2	TRBJ2-2
TGTGCCAGCAGCCTTCGACAGGGGGCACTCACTGAAGCTTTCTTT	CASSLRQGALTEAFF	15	TRBV7-2	TRBD1	TRBJ1-1
TGTGCCAGCAGTTTGTCGGGGGGAGGTCAGCCCCAGCATTTT	CASSLSGGGQPQHF	14	TRBV28	-	TRBJ1-5
TGTGCCAGCAGCCCTAGGGGAGGGCAGGGTGAGACCCAGTACTTC	CASSPRGGQGETQYF	15	TRBV7-3	TRBD2	TRBJ2-5
TGTGCCAGCATTGGCCCTCGGGAGGCGAGCACAGATACGCAGTATTTT	CASIGPREASTDTQYF	16	TRBV2	TRBD2	TRBJ2-3
TGTGCCACCAGCCTTGGGGGGAGGGCACCCCATACGCAGTATTTT	CATSLGGRAPHTQYF	15	TRBV15	TRBD2	TRBJ2-3
TGTGCCAGCAGCGTAGTGGCCGAAGGAAACACCATATATTTT	CASSVVAEGNTIYF	14	TRBV9	-	TRBJ1-3
TGTGCCAGTAGTATAGCCCACCGGGGGGGGATCTATGGCTACACCTTC	CASSIAHRGGIYGYTF	16	TRBV19	-	TRBJ1-2
TGTGCCAGCAGCAAATCCTCTAGACCCCAAGAGACCCAGTACTTC	CASSKSSRPQETQYF	15	TRBV21-1	-	TRBJ2-5
TGCGCCAGCAGCCAAGATCTGAGGTCCGAGCAGTACTTC	CASSQDLRSEQYF	13	TRBV4-3	-	TRBJ2-7